The next 10 T cell receptor beta chains were all read from a single sample in a study of PD-L1 blockade in urothelial cancer. The protocol was immunoSEQ multiplex PCR, while the TCRdb copy is restricted to in-frame clones and leaves out a portion. The table includes more than 45,000 clones, around 79% detected once. The specimen was PBMCs, collected around atezolizumab (anti-PD-L1) treatment. These receptors came from a man aged 70-80 years with urothelial cancer.

The CDR3 spells CASSQGSGLQNTGELFF. CDR3 in DNA: TGTGCCAGCAGCCAAGGGTCCGGACTACAGAACACCGGGGAGCTGTTTTTT. This chain uses TRBV4-2 with TRBJ2-2; a possible D gene is TRBD2 (6 bases). The germline V gene has CDR1 LGHNA and CDR2 YNFKEQ. The CDR3 covers 17 residues. V was clipped by 1 base and J by 1 base, with 13 bases between them.

As concerns this clone: One end of the junction fails to match germline, which may point to a read error. The CDR3 DNA sequence: TGTGCCAGCGGTGAGAGGGGGTCCTCCTACGAGCAGTACTTC. It encodes CASGERGSSYEQYF. The rearrangement links TRBV6-1 to TRBJ2-7; D might be TRBD1 (6 bases). Germline CDR1 MNHNS, CDR2 SASEGT. CDR3 size: 14 residues.

The J gene is TRBJ2-7, the V gene TRBV6-1, with 11 positions matching TRBD1. The CDR3 consists of 14 residues. The junction had 6 bases not matched to a gene; V was cut back by 8 bases and J by 3 bases. CDR1 is MNHNS, CDR2 SASEGT, per germline. CDR3 residues: CASGQGALGYEQYF. CDR3 in DNA: TGTGCCAGCGGACAGGGGGCGTTAGGCTACGAGCAGTACTTC.

J is TRBJ2-5 and V is TRBV7-3, with a possible D match to TRBD2 (5 bases). V was pared by 8 bases and J by 1 base, with 14 bases between. The CDR3 sequence is 14 residues long. Per germline, CDR1 SGHTA and CDR2 FQGTGA. CDR3 in amino acids: CASSSGSLQETQYF. In DNA form, the CDR3 reads TGTGCCAGCTCAAGCGGAAGCCTCCAAGAGACCCAGTACTTC.

J is TRBJ1-4 and V is TRBV5-1; 9 bases are shared with TRBD1. CDR3 length equals 16 residues. J was trimmed by 5 bases and V by 3 bases; bases with no gene match: 8. Germline-derived CDR1 and CDR2 are SGHRS and YFSETQ. DNA of the CDR3: TGCGCCAGCAGCTCCCAGGGACAGGGAGGGAATGAAAAACTGTTTTTT. This gives the protein CASSSQGQGGNEKLFF.

This chain joins TRBV27 and TRBJ2-7; 9 nucleotides line up with TRBD1. Germline V gene data show CDR1 as MNHEY and CDR2 as SMNVEV (reference sequence). This CDR3 contains 15 residues. V trimming: 0 bases; J trimming: 3 bases; junction bases outside the gene matches: 3. In DNA form, the CDR3 reads TGTGCCAGCAGTTTATCGGGACAGGGTATCTACGAGCAGTACTTC. Translation: CASSLSGQGIYEQYF.

The chain couples TRBV2 to TRBJ2-5; D gene unclear. The germline V gene has CDR1 SNHLY and CDR2 FYNNEI. The germline V and J ends were trimmed by 7 bases and 5 bases, with 11 bases remaining between them. This CDR3 is built from 12 residues. CDR3 sequence: CASTDLGETQYF. The CDR3 DNA reads TGTGCCAGCACCGACCTCGGGGAGACCCAGTACTTC.

The chain carries TRBV7-9 and TRBJ2-1; TRBD2 might be the D (6 bases). The CDR3 length is 15 residues. V lost 5 bases, J lost 9 bases, and 20 bases lay in between. CDR1 is SEHNR, CDR2 FQNEAQ, per germline (reference sequence). The CDR3: CASSLRGPSGGEQFF. The DNA of the CDR3 is TGTGCCAGCAGCCTACGAGGACCGTCCGGGGGTGAGCAGTTCTTC. The full variable domain, in which reference TRBV7-9 and TRBJ2-1 provide the parts outside the CDR3, is DTGVSQNPRHKITKRGQNVTFRCDPISEHNRLYWYRQTLGQGPEFLTYFQNEAQLEKSRLLSDRFSAERPKGSFSTLEIQRTEQGDSAMYLCASSLRGPSGGEQFFGPGTRLTVL.

A single count supports this clone. The rearrangement joins TRBV18 to TRBJ1-5, with D maybe TRBD1 (5 bases). V lost 2 bases to trimming and J lost 5 bases, with 7 bases between them. Germline CDR1 reads KGHSH; CDR2 reads LQKENI. The CDR3 runs 13 residues. CDR3 nucleotides: TGTGCCAGCTCACCAGCGGGGGATCAGCCCCAGCATTTT. Translating it yields CASSPAGDQPQHF.

This clone came up once. The J gene is TRBJ2-7, the V gene TRBV2; TRBD1 matches 9 bases. The CDR3 runs to 13 residues. The V gene end was trimmed by 6 bases and the J gene end by 4 bases; junction bases not matched to a gene: 4. Germline V gene lookup returns CDR1 SNHLY and CDR2 FYNNEI. The CDR3 DNA reads as TGTGCCAGCAGAGGGACAGGGCGGTACGAGCAGTACTTC. It translates to CASRGTGRYEQYF.